A selection of T cell receptor beta chains follows, all from one sample in a study of T cell changes during pregnancy in multiple sclerosis. Here immunoSEQ multiplex PCR was the method, and the copy in TCRdb shows in-frame clones only, minus some. The repertoire has approximately 36,000 clones, 93% of them found once; the top ten carry 0.41%. This material consisted of CD4+ T cells from peripheral blood mononuclear cells, taken in the first trimester of pregnancy. The receptors derive from a female donor with multiple sclerosis, enrolled in a pregnancy study. CDR3s include the opening cysteine and the closing phenylalanine or tryptophan. The order of the fields is V gene, J gene, CDR3 protein.

v_gene: TRBV5-1
j_gene: TRBJ1-2
CDR3aa: CASSPMTGGHYGYTF

v_gene: TRBV30
j_gene: TRBJ2-7
CDR3aa: CACGIYEQYF

v_gene: TRBV9
j_gene: TRBJ1-1
CDR3aa: CASSPGAGRMNTEAFF

v_gene: TRBV29-1
j_gene: TRBJ2-7
CDR3aa: CSVLREEQYF

v_gene: TRBV9
j_gene: TRBJ2-1
CDR3aa: CASSVDSGGAYNEQFF

v_gene: TRBV19
j_gene: TRBJ1-5
CDR3aa: CASRQGNQPQHF

v_gene: TRBV5-4
j_gene: TRBJ2-5
CDR3aa: CASSIKTGGQETQYF

v_gene: TRBV29-1
j_gene: TRBJ1-2
CDR3aa: CSTTVGVYGYTF

v_gene: TRBV27
j_gene: TRBJ2-7
CDR3aa: CASSPRRSYEQYF

v_gene: TRBV5-1
j_gene: TRBJ2-1
CDR3aa: CASSPSGLAGSYNEQFF

v_gene: TRBV25-1
j_gene: TRBJ1-1
CDR3aa: CASSGPGVRNTEAFF

v_gene: TRBV6-1
j_gene: TRBJ2-1
CDR3aa: CASSEGYPDEQFF

v_gene: TRBV19
j_gene: TRBJ2-2
CDR3aa: CATKEHGGNTGELFF

v_gene: TRBV7-8
j_gene: TRBJ2-7
CDR3aa: CASSLSGGEQYF

v_gene: TRBV15
j_gene: TRBJ1-5
CDR3aa: CATTQGSNQPQHF

v_gene: TRBV15
j_gene: TRBJ2-5
CDR3aa: CATSRGQGFGETQYF

v_gene: TRBV5-1
j_gene: TRBJ2-1
CDR3aa: CASSLGDSSYNEQFF

v_gene: TRBV30
j_gene: TRBJ1-4
CDR3aa: CAWSVRTGGFSTNEKLFF

v_gene: TRBV6-5
j_gene: TRBJ2-7
CDR3aa: CASSSKRQGGYEQYF

v_gene: TRBV21-1
j_gene: TRBJ2-7
CDR3aa: CASRKGGEIKIYEQYF

v_gene: TRBV13
j_gene: TRBJ1-2
CDR3aa: CASSFTGSHYGYTF

v_gene: TRBV5-4
j_gene: TRBJ2-3
CDR3aa: CASSLVQASTDTQYF

v_gene: TRBV6-1
j_gene: TRBJ1-6
CDR3aa: CASSEARYRASYNSPLHF

v_gene: TRBV7-3
j_gene: TRBJ2-1
CDR3aa: CASSSPIHNEQFF

v_gene: TRBV27
j_gene: TRBJ2-6
CDR3aa: CASSSMSSGANVLTF

v_gene: TRBV5-1
j_gene: TRBJ1-5
CDR3aa: CASSWGPEGNQPQHF

v_gene: TRBV2
j_gene: TRBJ2-1
CDR3aa: CASGGPPSSYNEQFF

v_gene: TRBV28
j_gene: TRBJ2-5
CDR3aa: CASRRQGEETQYF

v_gene: TRBV5-1
j_gene: TRBJ1-3
CDR3aa: CASSSGQGFSGNTIYF

v_gene: TRBV9
j_gene: TRBJ1-1
CDR3aa: CASSVVHSSEAFF

v_gene: TRBV30
j_gene: TRBJ1-2
CDR3aa: CAWTRDSYSYGYTF

v_gene: TRBV29-1
j_gene: TRBJ2-1
CDR3aa: CSVEGDTVVRIF

v_gene: TRBV4-1
j_gene: TRBJ1-2
CDR3aa: CASSQAAGWRGYTF

v_gene: TRBV7-3
j_gene: TRBJ2-1
CDR3aa: CASSFGGGNNEQFF

v_gene: TRBV10-3
j_gene: TRBJ1-1
CDR3aa: CAISQGTSNTEAFF

v_gene: TRBV6-1
j_gene: TRBJ1-2
CDR3aa: CASSDGTGDAYGYTF

v_gene: TRBV5-1
j_gene: TRBJ2-3
CDR3aa: CASSRWEGSTDTQYF

v_gene: TRBV27
j_gene: TRBJ1-2
CDR3aa: CASMGTAPGNYGYTF

v_gene: TRBV4-1
j_gene: TRBJ2-5
CDR3aa: CASSQDWTSQETQYF

v_gene: TRBV10-1
j_gene: TRBJ2-7
CDR3aa: CASSGDRGYYEQYF

v_gene: TRBV6-5
j_gene: TRBJ2-3
CDR3aa: CASSYGQGGTDTQYF

v_gene: TRBV6-1
j_gene: TRBJ2-1
CDR3aa: CASSAWDSGEQFF

v_gene: TRBV5-4
j_gene: TRBJ1-2
CDR3aa: CASSSQGALGYTF

v_gene: TRBV30
j_gene: TRBJ1-3
CDR3aa: CAWSRTGSGNTIYF

v_gene: TRBV6-6
j_gene: TRBJ1-5
CDR3aa: CASSYSMNQPQHF

v_gene: TRBV7-3
j_gene: TRBJ2-7
CDR3aa: CASSLMDYKQYF

v_gene: TRBV5-1
j_gene: TRBJ2-7
CDR3aa: CASSSPLALGHEQYF

v_gene: TRBV28
j_gene: TRBJ1-1
CDR3aa: CAIKNIQGNTEAFF

v_gene: TRBV5-1
j_gene: TRBJ1-1
CDR3aa: CASSRQGENTEAFF

v_gene: TRBV7-3
j_gene: TRBJ2-3
CDR3aa: CASRAGTGLYF

v_gene: TRBV18
j_gene: TRBJ2-2
CDR3aa: CASFRTNTGELFF

v_gene: TRBV7-9
j_gene: TRBJ2-5
CDR3aa: CASSVDRVTETQYF

v_gene: TRBV4-2
j_gene: TRBJ1-4
CDR3aa: CASSQDGGTGYEKLFF